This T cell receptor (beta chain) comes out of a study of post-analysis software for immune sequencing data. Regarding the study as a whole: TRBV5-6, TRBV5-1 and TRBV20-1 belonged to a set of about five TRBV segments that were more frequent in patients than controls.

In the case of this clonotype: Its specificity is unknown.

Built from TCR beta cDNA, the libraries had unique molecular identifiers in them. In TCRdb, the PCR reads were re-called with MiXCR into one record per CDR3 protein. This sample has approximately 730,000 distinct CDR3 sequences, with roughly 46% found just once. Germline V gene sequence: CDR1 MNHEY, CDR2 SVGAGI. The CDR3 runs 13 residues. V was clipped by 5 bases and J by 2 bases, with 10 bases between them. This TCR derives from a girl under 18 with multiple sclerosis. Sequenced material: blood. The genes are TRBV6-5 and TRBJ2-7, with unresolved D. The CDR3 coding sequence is TGTGCCAGCAGTAGTGACTCTGCCTACGAGCAGTACTTC. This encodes CASSSDSAYEQYF.